The 25 T cell receptor beta chains presented below share a single source sample, sequenced in a study of blood T cell repertoires in COVID-19. Profiled with immunoSEQ multiplex PCR; TCRdb holds only in-frame clones, not every one. The data show hundreds of thousands of clones, approximately 90% seen once. The sample was peripheral blood. Every receptor here comes from a woman aged 25 to 45 with active or convalescent COVID-19.

The chain's CDR3 is CASSFVTGNTEAFF. CDR3 nucleotides: TGCGCCAGCAGCTTCGTGACAGGGAACACTGAAGCTTTCTTT. The chain is built from TRBV5-1 and TRBJ1-1; weak D call: TRBD1 (6 bases). Germline lookup yields CDR1 SGHRS and CDR2 YFSETQ. This CDR3 comprises 14 residues. V was pared by 2 bases and J by 1 base, with 9 bases between.

The chain recombines TRBV4-1 with TRBJ2-3; 7 nucleotides agree with TRBD2. Trimming removed 4 bases from V and 4 bases from J; junction bases left unmatched: 5. The CDR3 consists of 14 residues. Per germline, CDR1 MGHRA and CDR2 YSYEKL. CDR3 sequence reads: CASSLPLASDTQYF. The CDR3 nucleotides read TGCGCCAGCAGCCTACCACTAGCGTCAGATACGCAGTATTTT.

J is TRBJ2-7 and V is TRBV5-8; 8 bases line up with TRBD2. The J segment lost 0 bases and the V segment lost 0 bases, leaving 2 bases of the junction unmatched. The CDR3 spans 15 residues. CDR1 is SGHTS and CDR2 is YDEGEE in the germline V gene. The DNA for the CDR3 is TGTGCCAGCAGCTTGGTAGCGGGAAGCTCCTACGAGCAGTACTTC. Translated, it gives CASSLVAGSSYEQYF.

This clone was observed once. V is TRBV5-1 and J is TRBJ2-7; TRBD1 agrees at 9 bases. CDR3 length: 15 amino acids. Germline V gene sequence: CDR1 SGHRS, CDR2 YFSETQ. After removal of 1 base from V and 4 bases from J, the junction contained 6 bases not matched to a gene. The CDR3 sequence: CASSLPPTGGYEQYF. DNA of the CDR3: TGCGCCAGCAGCTTGCCCCCGACAGGGGGATACGAGCAGTACTTC.

The genes are TRBV10-3 and TRBJ1-4; 7 nucleotides line up with TRBD1. J lost 4 bases, V lost 10 bases, and 6 bases had no gene match. This CDR3 is 13 amino acids long. CDR1 and CDR2 (germline): ENHRY, SYGVKD. The CDR3 sequence: CASRDRNNEKLFF. The CDR3 nucleotides are TGTGCCAGCCGGGACAGAAATAATGAAAAACTGTTTTTT.

The chain recombines TRBV3-1 (or the pseudogene TRBV3-2) with TRBJ1-3; unclear D gene. Trimming took off 6 bases at V and 0 bases at J, with 12 bases between the two ends. The CDR3 spans 15 residues. Germline V gives CDR1 LGHDT, CDR2 YNNKEL (reference sequence). For the CDR3, the DNA is TGTGCCAGCAGTCCTACCGGACTCTCTGGAAACACCATATATTTT. It encodes CASSPTGLSGNTIYF.

The rearrangement links TRBV3-1 (or the pseudogene TRBV3-2) to TRBJ1-5; the D gene is possibly TRBD1 (6 bases). The CDR3 consists of 16 residues. Trimming left V 4 bases short and J 7 bases short, with 20 bases between. Germline-derived CDR1 and CDR2 are LGHDT and YNNKEL (reference sequence). CDR3 region: CASSLYQPGAGQPQHF. CDR3 coding DNA: TGTGCCAGCAGCCTTTATCAACCAGGGGCTGGCCAGCCCCAGCATTTT.

V and J are TRBV4-1 and TRBJ1-6, with D uncertain. This CDR3 spans 16 amino acids. Trimming removed 1 base from V and 3 bases from J, with 10 bases in between. Germline CDR1 is MGHRA and CDR2 is YSYEKL. CDR3 amino acids: CASSQGRDNYNSPLHF. CDR3 sequence (DNA): TGCGCCAGCAGCCAAGGTCGCGATAACTATAATTCACCCCTCCACTTT.

V gene TRBV10-3 combines with J gene TRBJ1-1; TRBD1 might be the D (5 bases). Trimming removed 11 bases at V and 1 base at J, with 11 bases between. Germline V gene lookup returns CDR1 ENHRY and CDR2 SYGVKD. This CDR3 spans 12 amino acids. The CDR3 loop is CAAKTGNTEAFF. The DNA of the CDR3 is TGTGCCGCTAAAACAGGGAACACTGAAGCTTTCTTT.

V gene TRBV14 combines with J gene TRBJ2-5; D is undetermined. Germline assignment: CDR1 SGHDN and CDR2 FVKESK. The CDR3 is 11 amino acids. Trimming took off 5 bases at V and 7 bases at J, with 8 bases between the two ends. The chain's CDR3 is CASSSAGTQYF. CDR3 sequence (DNA): TGTGCCAGCAGCAGCGCCGGGACCCAGTACTTC.

The gene calls are TRBV2 and TRBJ1-6; 7 bases fit TRBD1. The CDR3 consists of 18 residues. Germline V gene sequence: CDR1 SNHLY, CDR2 FYNNEI. The V gene end was trimmed by 8 bases and the J gene end by 7 bases; junction bases not matched to a gene: 20. The CDR3 is CASPTTGVTPQGNSPLHF. The CDR3 nucleotides read TGTGCCAGCCCTACCACAGGGGTAACCCCTCAAGGCAATTCACCCCTCCACTTT.

The chain joins TRBV7-6 to TRBJ2-3; D perhaps matches TRBD2 (7 bases). Germline V lookup: CDR1 SGHVS, CDR2 FNYEAQ. V was pared by 3 bases and J by 2 bases, with 12 bases between. This CDR3 is 15 amino acids long. The CDR3 nucleotides read TGTGCCAGCAGCTTCACCGGGGGGCCCACAGATACGCAGTATTTT. It codes for CASSFTGGPTDTQYF.

V gene TRBV3-1 (or the pseudogene TRBV3-2) combines with J gene TRBJ1-2, with 8 positions matching TRBD1. There are 14 residues in the CDR3. Germline assignment: CDR1 LGHDT and CDR2 YNNKEL (reference sequence). After removal of 4 bases from V and 1 base from J, the junction contained 2 bases not matched to a gene. CDR3 sequence reads: CASSRTGGNYGYTF. In DNA, the CDR3 is TGTGCCAGCAGCCGAACAGGGGGTAACTATGGCTACACCTTC.

This rearrangement joins TRBV3-1 (or the pseudogene TRBV3-2) to TRBJ2-5; the match to TRBD2 covers 11 bases. The CDR3 loop spans 16 amino acids. Germline V gene sequence: CDR1 LGHDT, CDR2 YNNKEL (reference sequence). With V trimmed by 2 bases and J by 2 bases, 4 bases remained unmatched. In DNA form, the CDR3 reads TGTGCCAGCAGCCAAAACTTAGCGGGGGGGCAAGAGACCCAGTACTTC. Its protein is CASSQNLAGGQETQYF.

The V and J genes are TRBV10-2 and TRBJ2-1, with 8 bases aligning to TRBD1. CDR1 and CDR2 from the germline V gene are WSHSY and SAAADI. The CDR3 has 19 amino acids. V shed 3 bases, J shed 0 bases, and the junction held 13 bases outside the gene matches. CDR3 in DNA: TGCGCCAGCAGTGACCCTAGGACAGGGCCGCTGAGCTCCTACAATGAGCAGTTCTTC. Translated: CASSDPRTGPLSSYNEQFF.

The chain links TRBV2 to TRBJ1-4; D perhaps matches TRBD1 (6 bases). Trimming took off 3 bases at V and 15 bases at J, with 17 bases between the two ends. The CDR3 consists of 13 residues. From germline, CDR1 is SNHLY and CDR2 FYNNEI. The CDR3 reads CASSDDSVQGMFF. The CDR3 DNA is TGTGCCAGCAGTGACGATTCCGTCCAGGGGATGTTTTTT.

The V call is TRBV6-2 or TRBV6-3, the J call TRBJ1-1; TRBD1 matches at 12 bases. The germline CDR1 and CDR2 sequences are MNHEY and SVGEGT. J gave up 5 bases and V 2 bases, and 6 bases lay outside the gene matches. The CDR3 has 16 residues. The CDR3, as DNA: TGTGCCAGCAGTTACCAAGGGGACAGGGGGCGGACTGAAGCTTTCTTT. It is translated as CASSYQGDRGRTEAFF.

As DNA, the CDR3 is TGTGCCTGGAGTGTCGGGGGAAGCAATTCACCCCTCCACTTT. Amino acids: CAWSVGGSNSPLHF. The J gene is TRBJ1-6, the V gene TRBV30; a weak D match, TRBD1 (5 bases). The CDR3 is 14 residues long. Germline CDR1 and CDR2: GTSNPN and SVGIG (reference sequence). V lost 0 bases and J lost 7, with 10 bases in between.

J is TRBJ1-1 and V is TRBV10-2; the match to TRBD1 covers 7 bases. The CDR3 has 14 amino acids. V dropped 10 bases and J dropped 1; count of bases not matched to a gene: 9. Looked up from germline, CDR1 is WSHSY and CDR2 is SAAADI. CDR3 sequence: CATGQTSRNTEAFF. CDR3 DNA: TGCGCCACGGGACAGACGAGCCGGAACACTGAAGCTTTCTTT.

This clone was found a few times. The chain carries TRBV19 and TRBJ1-5, with D maybe TRBD1 (6 bases). CDR3 size: 14 residues. In germline, CDR1 is LNHDA, CDR2 SQIVND (reference sequence). Trimming took off 5 bases at V and 4 bases at J, with 12 bases between the two ends. The CDR3 protein is CASSPQTGNQPQHF. Here the CDR3 DNA reads TGTGCCAGTAGTCCCCAAACAGGGAATCAGCCCCAGCATTTT.

CDR3 nucleotides: TGTGCCAGCAGCTCCGGGACAACCACAACTAATGAAAAACTGTTTTTT. Translating it yields CASSSGTTTTNEKLFF. The gene calls are TRBV7-9 and TRBJ1-4; TRBD1 is a possible D gene (6 bases). Germline assignment: CDR1 SEHNR and CDR2 FQNEAQ (reference sequence). This CDR3 spans 16 amino acids. The V end was cut by 4 bases, the J end by 0 bases, with 12 bases between.

This rearrangement joins TRBV5-1 to TRBJ2-7; 7 bases line up with TRBD2. After removal of 0 bases from V and 1 base from J, the junction contained 4 bases not matched to a gene. In germline, CDR1 is SGHRS, CDR2 YFSETQ. This CDR3 is built from 15 residues. CDR3 region: CASSLGWEGSYEQYF. The CDR3 DNA follows: TGCGCCAGCAGCTTGGGGTGGGAGGGGTCCTACGAGCAGTACTTC.

The rearrangement joins TRBV6-2 or TRBV6-3 to TRBJ2-2; tentatively, D is TRBD2 (6 bases). The V gene's germline CDR1 is MNHEY and CDR2 SVGEGT. The CDR3 totals 16 residues. With 2 bases removed from V and 4 bases from J, the gap between germline ends came to 14 bases. In DNA form, the CDR3 reads TGTGCCAGCAGTTACCGCCCGGGAGCGCGCACCGGGGAGCTGTTTTTT. Translation gives CASSYRPGARTGELFF.

For this clone: This specimen includes other DNA sequences encoding the same CDR3. The chain has TRBV9 and TRBJ1-1; 7 positions agree with TRBD1. This CDR3 comprises 13 residues. Trimming cost V 3 bases and J 5 bases; bases outside gene matches: 4. CDR1 and CDR2 from the germline V gene are SGDLS and YYNGEE. The CDR3 loop reads CASSDRGGTEAFF. For the CDR3, the DNA is TGTGCCAGCAGCGACAGGGGTGGAACTGAAGCTTTCTTT.

V is TRBV3-1 (or the pseudogene TRBV3-2) and J is TRBJ2-7; 7 nucleotides match TRBD2. CDR1 and CDR2 (germline): LGHDT, YNNKEL (reference sequence). J gave up 2 bases and V 5 bases, and 9 bases lay outside the gene matches. The CDR3 sequence is 15 residues long. The CDR3 loop is CASSTASGGTYEQYF. The CDR3 bases are TGTGCCAGCAGCACCGCTAGCGGCGGCACCTACGAGCAGTACTTC.